This TCR beta chain is drawn from a study of cytomegalovirus exposure and HLA in healthy donors. Across the study: In a later analysis, the roughly 130 validation repertoires were reported to have used the same platform as the approximately 670 first-cohort repertoires. Regarding the study as a whole: Within the 130 or so validation repertoires, first-cohort TCR clusters tended to co-occur, according to a later analysis. Rare TCR sequences predominated, though certain public TCRs were found in many donors.

This clone was counted a single time. The antigen remains unidentified. Germline values: CDR1 SQVTM, CDR2 ANQGSEA. The CDR3 is 12 residues long. Trimming stripped 4 bases from V and 7 bases from J, with 14 bases between. The validation cohort, a group of some 120 subjects, included the donors and was separate from the approximately 650-subject first cohort. Here immunoSEQ multiplex PCR was the method, and the copy in TCRdb shows in-frame clones only, minus some. The table has approximately 270,000 clones, roughly nine tenths seen once. V is TRBV29-1 and J is TRBJ2-7; D is unresolved. Sequencing input: PBMCs. This receptor was obtained from a man between 18 and 35 years old in good health and CMV-seropositive. Here the CDR3 reads CSVGSSMGEQYF. CDR3 nucleotides: TGCAGCGTTGGATCCTCCATGGGGGAGCAGTACTTC.